Presented here are 25 T cell receptor beta chains from one specimen sequenced in a study of T cells in Graves' hyperthyroidism and ophthalmopathy. The TCR beta CDR3 regions underwent amplification using RNA transcripts as the source. When the TCR CDR3 underwent first-round RT-PCR, the HTBI primer set was used. TCRdb re-called the multiplex PCR reads through MiXCR, storing one row per CDR3 protein. The sample has some 770,000 distinct CDR3 sequences; around 15% are singletons. Sequenced sample: blood. These receptors were obtained from a young man with Graves' hyperthyroidism.

This clonotype was counted at least ten times. The V call is TRBV5-1, the J call TRBJ2-5; a possible D gene is TRBD2 (5 bases). This CDR3 contains 12 residues. CDR1 SGHRS and CDR2 YFSETQ come from the germline V gene. Trimming took 0 bases from V and 13 from J, leaving 13 bases between them. For the CDR3, the DNA is TGCGCCAGCAGCTTGGACGGGAAGCATCCGTACTTC. Translating gives CASSLDGKHPYF.

This clonotype was recorded many times. V is TRBV30 and J is TRBJ1-2, with D possibly being TRBD1 (5 bases). Germline V CDR1 and CDR2: GTSNPN, SVGIG (reference sequence). The CDR3 loop spans 13 amino acids. V lost 3 bases and J lost 5, with 13 bases in between. The CDR3 DNA sequence: TGTGCCTGGAGGGGAGACAGAGGGTATGGCTACACCTTC. Amino acids: CAWRGDRGYGYTF.

As regards this clonotype: A read error may be the cause here, since a much bigger clone is one base away. This chain links TRBV24-1 with TRBJ2-5; TRBD1 matches at 10 bases. J was trimmed by 5 bases and V by 4 bases; bases with no gene match: 6. Germline CDR1 reads KGHDR; CDR2 reads SFDVKD. The CDR3 sequence is 15 residues long. As DNA, the CDR3 is TGTGCCACCAGTGACCCGGGACAGGGGTTGGAGACCCAGTACTTC. It yields the protein CATSDPGQGLETQYF.

This clonotype was picked up many times. J is TRBJ2-2 and V is TRBV12-5, with a tentative D call TRBD2 (5 bases). Deletions cut 4 bases from V and 1 base from J, with 16 bases between. The CDR3 consists of 17 residues. In germline, CDR1 is LGHNT, CDR2 FRNRAP. The CDR3 DNA follows: TGTGCTAGTGGTTCTCCTTTGGGCGGGCGGAACACCGGGGAGCTGTTTTTT. Amino acids: CASGSPLGGRNTGELFF.

This clonotype was seen many times. The chain employs TRBV10-1 and TRBJ2-3; no firm D call. The CDR3 runs 15 residues. Trimming pared 2 bases from V and 2 bases from J, leaving 11 bases between. Germline CDR1 WNHNN, CDR2 SYGVQD (reference sequence). The CDR3 spells CASSESQSYTDTQYF. DNA for the CDR3: TGCGCCAGCAGTGAGAGCCAGAGCTACACAGATACGCAGTATTTT.

Many counts were recorded for this clonotype. V is TRBV5-1 and J is TRBJ2-3, with 8 nucleotides matching TRBD2. Looked up from germline, CDR1 is SGHRS and CDR2 is YFSETQ. This CDR3 is 15 amino acids long. V trimming: 4 bases; J trimming: 2 bases; junction bases outside the gene matches: 6. CDR3 sequence (DNA): TGCGCCAGCAGCGACACTAGCGGCACCACAGATACGCAGTATTTT. This sequence encodes CASSDTSGTTDTQYF.

The V and J genes are TRBV12-3 or TRBV12-4 and TRBJ2-1; perhaps TRBD2 as D (6 bases). This CDR3 has 16 amino acids. V gave up 1 base and J gave up 2 bases, with 12 bases separating them. In DNA form, the CDR3 reads TGTGCCAGCAGTTTAGTATTCGCGGGACCCTACAATGAGCAGTTCTTC. It is translated as CASSLVFAGPYNEQFF.

The gene calls are TRBV9 and TRBJ1-2; 7 nucleotides agree with TRBD1. The germline CDR1 and CDR2 sequences are SGDLS and YYNGEE. The CDR3 length is 16 residues. V shed 3 bases, J shed 6 bases, and the junction held 14 bases outside the gene matches. CDR3 coding DNA: TGTGCCAGCAGCGATTATACCGGGACAGTAGTAGATGGCTACACCTTC. Encoded protein: CASSDYTGTVVDGYTF.

This clonotype was seen more than once but under ten times. This sequence joins TRBV5-6 and TRBJ2-7; D is possibly TRBD1 (6 bases). This CDR3 comprises 12 residues. Germline assignment: CDR1 SGHDT and CDR2 YYEEEE. V lost 4 bases and J 7 bases, leaving 12 bases between the germline ends. The CDR3 loop is CASSGLGTEQYF. The CDR3 coding sequence is TGTGCCAGCAGCGGCCTGGGGACAGAGCAGTACTTC.

The chain joins TRBV30 to TRBJ2-4, with D possibly TRBD2 on 5 matching bases. The CDR3 contains 16 residues. Germline CDR1 GTSNPN, CDR2 SVGIG (reference sequence). V dropped 0 bases and J dropped 0 bases, with 12 bases sitting between them. The CDR3 is CAWSVLSGLAKNIQYF. The CDR3 region has the DNA TGTGCCTGGAGTGTATTAAGCGGACTAGCCAAAAACATTCAGTACTTC.

The sample holds a few counts of this clonotype. V gene TRBV4-1 combines with J gene TRBJ2-7, with 7 bases identical to TRBD2. CDR3 length: 14 amino acids. Per the germline V gene, CDR1 is MGHRA and CDR2 is YSYEKL. V was clipped by 4 bases and J by 2 bases; unmatched bases: 5. CDR3 DNA sequence: TGCGCCAGCAGCCGGGCAGCGGGGACCTACGAGCAGTACTTC. Translated, it gives CASSRAAGTYEQYF.

A remark on this clonotype: A much more abundant neighbour one base away suggests this may be a read error. V is TRBV12-3 or TRBV12-4 and J is TRBJ2-1, with a possible D match to TRBD2 (5 bases). The CDR3 extends over 19 amino acids. The chain's CDR3 is CASSPSVDTMGVSYNEQLF. The DNA for the CDR3 is TGTGCCAGCAGCCCCTCCGTCGACACGATGGGAGTCTCCTACAATGAGCAGCTCTTC.

This clonotype was recorded a few times. V gene TRBV7-3 combines with J gene TRBJ1-6, with unresolved D. The germline V gene has CDR1 SGHTA and CDR2 FQGTGA. V was clipped by 4 bases and J by 10 bases, with 11 bases between them. The CDR3 length is 13 residues. CDR3 nucleotides: TGTGCCAGCAGCTGGAGGGATCGATCACCCCTCCACTTT. Encoded protein: CASSWRDRSPLHF.

The rearrangement joins TRBV12-5 to TRBJ2-1, with D possibly called TRBD1 or TRBD2 (5 bases each). CDR1 is LGHNT, CDR2 FRNRAP, per germline. V was shortened by 2 bases and J by 7 bases, with 27 bases between the two germline ends. The CDR3 has 19 amino acids. The CDR3 DNA is TGTGCTAGTGGTTTGTCCTCCCGGGGCCTCTTGTTCGATCTGAATGAGCAGTTCTTC. As protein: CASGLSSRGLLFDLNEQFF.

The table lists this clonotype with many counts. This rearrangement joins TRBV18 to TRBJ2-5; weak D call: TRBD1 (5 bases). Trimming removed 0 bases at V and 1 base at J, with 6 bases between. This CDR3 has 14 amino acids. Germline CDR1 is KGHSH and CDR2 is LQKENI. As DNA, the CDR3 is TGTGCCAGCTCACCACCGGGGCGCCAAGAGACCCAGTACTTC. As protein: CASSPPGRQETQYF. The entire variable domain, with the rest obtained from reference TRBV18 and TRBJ2-5, is as follows: NAGVMQNPRHLVRRRGQEARLRCSPMKGHSHVYWYRQLPEEGLKFMVYLQKENIIDESGMPKERFSAEFPKEGPSILRIQQVVRGDSAAYFCASSPPGRQETQYFGPGTRLLVL.

This sequence joins TRBV20-1 and TRBJ2-6, with 11 bases matching TRBD2. Germline V gives CDR1 DFQATT, CDR2 SNEGSKA (reference sequence). The CDR3 is 17 residues long. V trimming: 6 bases; J trimming: 0 bases; junction bases outside the gene matches: 7. CDR3 nucleotides: TGCAGTGCGCGCACTAGCGGGGGTCGCTCTGGGGCCAACGTCCTGACTTTC. Protein product: CSARTSGGRSGANVLTF.

With regard to this clonotype: This may arise from a read error, as a much more abundant clone is one base away. The chain has TRBV12-3 or TRBV12-4 and TRBJ1-2, with D unclear. This CDR3 contains 12 residues. The CDR3 DNA reads as TGTGCCGGCAGTTTAGGCGTAGATGGCTACACCTTC. It translates to CAGSLGVDGYTF.

This clonotype was picked up many times. This chain uses TRBV15 with TRBJ2-3; 15 nucleotides line up with TRBD2. With V trimmed by 1 base and J by 10 bases, 6 bases remained unmatched. Germline CDR1 is LNHNV and CDR2 is YYDKDF (reference sequence). The CDR3 totals 16 residues. DNA for the CDR3: TGTGCCACCAGCAGAGCCTGGACTAGCGGGAGGGCCGCGCAGTATTTT. Translated, it gives CATSRAWTSGRAAQYF.

In nucleotides, the CDR3 is TGTGCCAGCAGTACCCGGGCGACAGAGAGCACAGATACGCAGTATTTT. The encoded protein is CASSTRATESTDTQYF. The J gene is TRBJ2-3, the V gene TRBV6-2 or TRBV6-3; weak D call: TRBD1 (5 bases). CDR1 and CDR2 (germline): MNHEY, SVGEGT. This CDR3 spans 16 amino acids. Trimming stripped 5 bases from V and 0 bases from J, with 15 bases between.

This chain links TRBV24-1 with TRBJ1-5; weak D call: TRBD1 (6 bases). The CDR3 covers 14 residues. Germline CDR1 and CDR2: KGHDR and SFDVKD. The V end lost 10 bases, the J end lost 2 bases, and 14 bases lay between the germline ends. In DNA, the CDR3 is TGTGCCACGGGGGCGGGCAGGGGCAATCAGCCCCAGCATTTT. Its protein is CATGAGRGNQPQHF.

There are a few counts of this clonotype. V is TRBV7-2 and J is TRBJ2-2; 9 bases map to TRBD1. The CDR3 consists of 16 residues. The ends lost 6 bases at V and 2 bases at J; junction bases unmatched: 7. The V gene's germline CDR1 is SGHTA and CDR2 FQGNSA. CDR3 nucleotides: TGTGCCAGCAGGATACGGGGACAGGGCAACACCGGGGAGCTGTTTTTT. Translation gives CASRIRGQGNTGELFF.

This rearrangement joins TRBV25-1 to TRBJ1-2; the match to TRBD1 covers 8 bases. The germline V gene has CDR1 MGHDK and CDR2 SYGVNS. This CDR3 is built from 15 residues. V lost 2 bases to trimming and J lost 7 bases; unmatched junction nucleotides: 9. CDR3 sequence reads: CASSEGQGRMTGYTF. The CDR3 DNA reads TGTGCCAGCAGTGAAGGACAGGGACGAATGACTGGCTACACCTTC.

In this sample, this clonotype turned up a few times. Given a much more abundant clone one base away, this may be a read error. In DNA, the CDR3 is TGTGCCAGCTCACCACCGGACACGTACAGTGAGCAGTTCTTC. Its protein is CASSPPDTYSEQFF. V is TRBV18 and J is TRBJ2-1; the D gene is possibly TRBD1 (5 bases). Germline CDR1 reads KGHSH; CDR2 reads LQKENI. The CDR3 has 14 amino acids.

This clonotype was seen only a few times. The J gene is TRBJ2-2, the V gene TRBV5-1, with TRBD2 matching over 9 bases. CDR3 size: 17 residues. The germline gives CDR1 SGHRS, CDR2 YFSETQ. The J segment lost 0 bases and the V segment lost 10 bases, leaving 13 bases of the junction unmatched. Here the CDR3 DNA reads TGCGCCGTCCCGGGGCGACTAGCGGATTCGAACACCGGGGAGCTGTTTTTT. Translation: CAVPGRLADSNTGELFF.

Ten or more counts support this clonotype. CDR3 sequence: CASTQGGRPDRPQHF. CDR3 in DNA: TGTGCCAGCACCCAGGGGGGTCGGCCTGATAGGCCCCAGCATTTT. This sequence joins TRBV28 and TRBJ1-5; 7 bases fit TRBD1. V dropped 7 bases and J dropped 9; count of bases not matched to a gene: 15. The CDR3 loop spans 15 amino acids. From germline, CDR1 is MDHEN and CDR2 SYDVKM.